In this sample, the clone carrying this TCR beta chain turned up many times. The target antigen is unknown. This CDR3 spans 17 amino acids. V was clipped by 0 bases and J by 0 bases; unmatched bases: 6. CDR1 MNHEY and CDR2 SVGEGT come from the germline V gene. The data belong to a study of T cells in Graves' hyperthyroidism and ophthalmopathy. The study, taken as a whole, reports: Also found in blood were most expanded thyroid clonotypes above 0.001.

RNA transcripts gave rise to amplified TCR beta CDR3 regions. HTBI primers were the set used in a first-round RT-PCR of the TCR CDR3. TCRdb fed the multiplex PCR reads into MiXCR, producing one record per CDR3 protein. The profile shows approximately 200,000 distinct CDR3 sequences, 15% to 20% of them singletons. Input material: blood. The chain recombines TRBV6-2 or TRBV6-3 with TRBJ2-7; 9 positions agree with TRBD1. The source of this sequence is a man aged 35-49 years with Graves' hyperthyroidism. CDR3 region: CASSYSRQGDHSYEQYF. CDR3 coding DNA: TGTGCCAGCAGTTACTCGAGACAGGGGGATCACTCCTACGAGCAGTACTTC.